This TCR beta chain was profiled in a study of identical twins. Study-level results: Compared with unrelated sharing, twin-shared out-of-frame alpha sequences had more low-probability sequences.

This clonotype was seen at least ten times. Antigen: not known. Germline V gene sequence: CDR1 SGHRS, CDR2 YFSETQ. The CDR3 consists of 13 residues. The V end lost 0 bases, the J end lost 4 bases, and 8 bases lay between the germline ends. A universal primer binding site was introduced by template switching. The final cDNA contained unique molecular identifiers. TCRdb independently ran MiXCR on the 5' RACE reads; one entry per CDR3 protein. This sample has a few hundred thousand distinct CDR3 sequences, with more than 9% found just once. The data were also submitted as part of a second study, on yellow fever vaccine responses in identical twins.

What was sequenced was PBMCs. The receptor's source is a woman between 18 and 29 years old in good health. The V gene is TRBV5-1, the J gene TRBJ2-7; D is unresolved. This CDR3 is CASSLALTYEQYF. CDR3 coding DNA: TGCGCCAGCAGCTTGGCCCTTACATACGAGCAGTACTTC.